This TCR beta chain is drawn from a study of T cell changes during pregnancy in multiple sclerosis. Produced via immunoSEQ multiplex PCR; TCRdb's table is partial and in-frame only. The sample includes roughly 42,000 clones, roughly nine tenths of them seen just once. CDR1 is SGHKS and CDR2 is YYEKEE in the germline V gene (reference sequence). Trimming removed 0 bases from V and 8 bases from J; junction bases left unmatched: 6. This CDR3 spans 14 amino acids. This TCR was sampled from a female donor with multiple sclerosis, enrolled in a pregnancy study. The source was CD4+ T cells from peripheral blood mononuclear cells, collected in the first trimester of pregnancy. The V call is TRBV5-5, the J call TRBJ1-2; 8 bases match TRBD1. CDR3 nucleotides: TGTGCCAGCAGCTTGGACAGGGGGGTATGGGGCTACACCTTC. Protein: CASSLDRGVWGYTF. Full variable domain (rest looked up from reference TRBV5-5 and TRBJ1-2): DAGVTQSPTHLIKTRGQQVTLRCSPISGHKSVSWYQQVLGQGPQFIFQYYEKEERGRGNFPDRFSARQFPNYSSELNVNALLLGDSALYLCASSLDRGVWGYTFGSGTRLTVV.